These T cell receptor beta chains were read from a single sample in a study of control samples from healthy donors and cancer patients. The protocol was immunoSEQ multiplex PCR, while the TCRdb copy is restricted to in-frame clones and leaves out a portion. The table has over 150,000 clones, around 94% seen once. Sequencing was carried out using blood. All receptors derive from a woman aged 18-29 years in good health. Each CDR3 is given with its conserved first and last residue. A D gene is named only where the DNA matches it firmly. Not all rows give a size; the values are once, few, many and, for expanded clones, a class.

clone size: .; V gene: TRBV7-9; J gene: TRBJ1-4; D gene: TRBD1; CDR3 DNA: TGTGCCAGCAGCTATGGGGACAGGGAAAGTGAAAAACTGTTTTTT; CDR3 protein: CASSYGDRESEKLFF
clone size: .; V gene: TRBV14; J gene: TRBJ2-7; D gene: .; CDR3 DNA: TGTGCCAGCAGCCGCCTCTGGGGCTCCTACGAGCAGTACTTC; CDR3 protein: CASSRLWGSYEQYF
clone size: .; V gene: TRBV4-2; J gene: TRBJ2-5; D gene: TRBD2; CDR3 DNA: TGTGCCAGCAGCCAAGACCAGGCCGCCGGACTAGCGGGGGAAGAGACCCAGTACTTC; CDR3 protein: CASSQDQAAGLAGEETQYF
clone size: .; V gene: TRBV10-2; J gene: TRBJ2-2; D gene: TRBD2; CDR3 DNA: TGCGCCAGTGTAACTAGCGGGTACACCGGGGAGCCGTTTTTT; CDR3 protein: CASVTSGYTGEPFF
clone size: once; V gene: TRBV29-1; J gene: TRBJ2-5; D gene: .; CDR3 DNA: TGCAGCGTTGAAGGGGAGACCCAGTACTTC; CDR3 protein: CSVEGETQYF
clone size: .; V gene: TRBV28; J gene: TRBJ1-5; D gene: .; CDR3 DNA: TGTGCCACCTTACCTTCAGACTCTGGGCAGCCCCAGCATTTT; CDR3 protein: CATLPSDSGQPQHF
clone size: .; V gene: TRBV5-6; J gene: TRBJ1-5; D gene: TRBD1; CDR3 DNA: TGTGCCAGCAGCTTACTTGGGACAGGGGTAGGGCAGCCCCAGCATTTT; CDR3 protein: CASSLLGTGVGQPQHF
clone size: once; V gene: TRBV9; J gene: TRBJ2-2; D gene: TRBD1; CDR3 DNA: TGTGCCAGCAGCGTACGAAACAGGGGGCAGGAGCTGTTTTTT; CDR3 protein: CASSVRNRGQELFF
clone size: .; V gene: TRBV7-9; J gene: TRBJ1-1; D gene: .; CDR3 DNA: TGTGCCAGCAGCTACACTGAAGCTTTCTTT; CDR3 protein: CASSYTEAFF
clone size: .; V gene: TRBV20-1; J gene: TRBJ2-5; D gene: .; CDR3 DNA: TGCAGTGCTAGAGATCGGGAGACCCAGTACTTC; CDR3 protein: CSARDRETQYF
clone size: .; V gene: TRBV4-1; J gene: TRBJ1-2; D gene: .; CDR3 DNA: TGCGCCAGCAGCCCCCGGGTCACCGCAGCTAACTATGGCTACACCTTC; CDR3 protein: CASSPRVTAANYGYTF
clone size: .; V gene: TRBV12-5; J gene: TRBJ1-1; D gene: .; CDR3 DNA: TGTGCTAGTGGTTTGACCCCTACAGGGACCATGAACACTGAAGCTTTCTTT; CDR3 protein: CASGLTPTGTMNTEAFF
clone size: .; V gene: TRBV7-3; J gene: TRBJ2-7; D gene: .; CDR3 DNA: TGTGCCAGCAGCTTAACGAACGGGGGAGGGCAGTACTTC; CDR3 protein: CASSLTNGGGQYF
clone size: .; V gene: TRBV5-1; J gene: TRBJ1-2; D gene: .; CDR3 DNA: TGCGCCAGCAGCTTGACTGGGACGGAAGGCTACACCTTC; CDR3 protein: CASSLTGTEGYTF
clone size: .; V gene: TRBV18; J gene: TRBJ2-1; D gene: .; CDR3 DNA: TGTGCCAGCTCACCCCCAGACCAGGGTTATGAGCAGTTCTTC; CDR3 protein: CASSPPDQGYEQFF
clone size: .; V gene: TRBV7-2; J gene: TRBJ2-7; D gene: .; CDR3 DNA: TGTGCCAGCAGCTTAGGAGTTTCGATCGAGCAGTACTTC; CDR3 protein: CASSLGVSIEQYF
clone size: .; V gene: TRBV28; J gene: TRBJ1-2; D gene: .; CDR3 DNA: TGTGCCAGCAGTTCCCAGTCACCTTCGGATTATGGCTACACCTTC; CDR3 protein: CASSSQSPSDYGYTF
clone size: few; V gene: TRBV28; J gene: TRBJ2-7; D gene: .; CDR3 DNA: TGTGCCAGCAGTCCCCGTGGCTCCGGGAGAAGTGGCGACGAGCAGTACTTC; CDR3 protein: CASSPRGSGRSGDEQYF
clone size: .; V gene: TRBV24-1; J gene: TRBJ1-1; D gene: .; CDR3 DNA: TGTGCCACCATGATAGGAGGGCGTGCTTTCTTT; CDR3 protein: CATMIGGRAFF
clone size: .; V gene: TRBV6-5; J gene: TRBJ2-1; D gene: .; CDR3 DNA: TGTGCCAGCAGTTACTCGACCGTCCCTAGCTACAATGAGCAGTTCTTC; CDR3 protein: CASSYSTVPSYNEQFF
clone size: .; V gene: TRBV4-1; J gene: TRBJ2-2; D gene: .; CDR3 DNA: TGCGCCAGCAGCCAAGTTGTACCAGTGGACACCGGGGAGCTGTTTTTT; CDR3 protein: CASSQVVPVDTGELFF
clone size: .; V gene: TRBV29-1; J gene: TRBJ1-1; D gene: .; CDR3 DNA: TGCAGCGTTGGGGATGAAGCTTTCTTT; CDR3 protein: CSVGDEAFF
clone size: .; V gene: TRBV5-1; J gene: TRBJ2-3; D gene: .; CDR3 DNA: TGCGCCAGCAGCACGGACGAGGGGCGGGATACGCAGTATTTT; CDR3 protein: CASSTDEGRDTQYF
clone size: .; V gene: TRBV28; J gene: TRBJ1-2; D gene: TRBD1; CDR3 DNA: TGTGCCAGCAACAGGGGCTATGGCTACACCTTC; CDR3 protein: CASNRGYGYTF
clone size: .; V gene: TRBV12-3/TRBV12-4; J gene: TRBJ2-5; D gene: TRBD1; CDR3 DNA: TGTGCCAGCAGATGGACAGGGCGGGAGACCCAGTACTTC; CDR3 protein: CASRWTGRETQYF
clone size: .; V gene: TRBV5-5; J gene: TRBJ1-2; D gene: .; CDR3 DNA: TGTGCCAGCAGCTTGGGGCAGCCTACCGCCTATGGCTACACCTTC; CDR3 protein: CASSLGQPTAYGYTF
clone size: .; V gene: TRBV7-7; J gene: TRBJ2-7; D gene: TRBD1; CDR3 DNA: TGTGCTAGCAGCTACCGACAGGGCCCCTACGAGCAGTACTTC; CDR3 protein: CASSYRQGPYEQYF
clone size: .; V gene: TRBV4-3; J gene: TRBJ2-3; D gene: TRBD2; CDR3 DNA: TGCGCCAGCAGCCATACTAGCGGTATCACAGATACGCAGTATTTT; CDR3 protein: CASSHTSGITDTQYF
clone size: .; V gene: TRBV9; J gene: TRBJ2-2; D gene: TRBD1; CDR3 DNA: TGTGCCAGCAGCCCGATACAGGGGACCGGGGAGCTGTTTTTT; CDR3 protein: CASSPIQGTGELFF
clone size: .; V gene: TRBV18; J gene: TRBJ2-5; D gene: .; CDR3 DNA: TGTGCCAGCTCACCGAGTAGGTCGGTCAGCCAAGAGACCCAGTACTTC; CDR3 protein: CASSPSRSVSQETQYF
clone size: .; V gene: TRBV6-2/TRBV6-3; J gene: TRBJ2-7; D gene: .; CDR3 DNA: TGTGCCAGCAGCCTTAAACAGTTACTCTACGAGCAGTACTTC; CDR3 protein: CASSLKQLLYEQYF
clone size: .; V gene: TRBV18; J gene: TRBJ2-5; D gene: .; CDR3 DNA: TGTGCCAGCTCACCTCAGGGATCGTACGAGACCCAGTACTTC; CDR3 protein: CASSPQGSYETQYF
clone size: .; V gene: TRBV6-2/TRBV6-3; J gene: TRBJ2-3; D gene: .; CDR3 DNA: TGTGCCAGCAGTTACGGGGGGGCTAGCACAGATACGCAGTATTTT; CDR3 protein: CASSYGGASTDTQYF
clone size: once; V gene: TRBV6-2/TRBV6-3; J gene: TRBJ1-2; D gene: TRBD1; CDR3 DNA: TGTGCCAGCAGTCCCTTTACTCGCCCCGGGACAGGGATATATGGCTACACCTTC; CDR3 protein: CASSPFTRPGTGIYGYTF
clone size: .; V gene: TRBV12-5; J gene: TRBJ1-1; D gene: TRBD1; CDR3 DNA: TGTGCTAGTGGTTCAGGGGGAACTGAAGCTTTCTTT; CDR3 protein: CASGSGGTEAFF
clone size: once; V gene: TRBV6-1; J gene: TRBJ1-2; D gene: TRBD1; CDR3 DNA: TGTGCCAGCAGTGAAGTGAGGACAGGGAGTGGCTACACCTTC; CDR3 protein: CASSEVRTGSGYTF
clone size: .; V gene: TRBV14; J gene: TRBJ2-7; D gene: .; CDR3 DNA: TGTGCCAGCAGCCATGTAAGGGGAGAGCAGTACTTC; CDR3 protein: CASSHVRGEQYF
clone size: .; V gene: TRBV9; J gene: TRBJ2-7; D gene: .; CDR3 DNA: TGTGCCAGCAGCGGGGAAGCAGGCAGTTCCTACGAGCAGTACTTC; CDR3 protein: CASSGEAGSSYEQYF
clone size: .; V gene: TRBV28; J gene: TRBJ2-7; D gene: .; CDR3 DNA: TGTGCCAGCAGTTTGGGGGGGGCTCGGATATACGAGCAGTACTTC; CDR3 protein: CASSLGGARIYEQYF
clone size: .; V gene: TRBV15; J gene: TRBJ2-1; D gene: .; CDR3 DNA: TGTGCCACCAGCAGAGACAGGACTAATTGGAATGAGCAGTTCTTC; CDR3 protein: CATSRDRTNWNEQFF
clone size: .; V gene: TRBV12-3/TRBV12-4; J gene: TRBJ2-5; D gene: .; CDR3 DNA: TGTGCCAGCATAAGGGGGGGCGGAGAGACCCAGTACTTC; CDR3 protein: CASIRGGGETQYF
clone size: .; V gene: TRBV28; J gene: TRBJ2-7; D gene: TRBD1; CDR3 DNA: TGTGCCAGCAGTACCCGGACAGGACGCCCTATACCGTACGAGCAGTACTTC; CDR3 protein: CASSTRTGRPIPYEQYF
clone size: .; V gene: TRBV10-3; J gene: TRBJ1-1; D gene: .; CDR3 DNA: TGTGCCATCAGTGAGGTGACAAACTGGAACACTGAAGCTTTCTTT; CDR3 protein: CAISEVTNWNTEAFF
clone size: .; V gene: TRBV10-1; J gene: TRBJ1-2; D gene: .; CDR3 DNA: TGCGCCAGCAGTGACGCAGGGAATGTGAACTATGGCTACACCTTC; CDR3 protein: CASSDAGNVNYGYTF
clone size: .; V gene: TRBV10-3; J gene: TRBJ2-7; D gene: TRBD2; CDR3 DNA: TGTGCCCCGGGGACTAGCGGGGGGGACGAGCAGTACTTC; CDR3 protein: CAPGTSGGDEQYF
clone size: .; V gene: TRBV6-2/TRBV6-3; J gene: TRBJ1-5; D gene: .; CDR3 DNA: TGTGCCAGCGGCCACTCCAGGGAGATGAGCAATCAGCCCCAGCATTTT; CDR3 protein: CASGHSREMSNQPQHF
clone size: .; V gene: TRBV6-6; J gene: TRBJ2-5; D gene: TRBD1; CDR3 DNA: TGTGCCAGTTTCCCAAACAGGGGATATCAAGAGACCCAGTACTTC; CDR3 protein: CASFPNRGYQETQYF
clone size: once; V gene: TRBV3-1/TRBV3-2; J gene: TRBJ2-3; D gene: .; CDR3 DNA: TGTGCCAGCAGCCAAATTAGCGGCACAGATACGCAGTATTTT; CDR3 protein: CASSQISGTDTQYF
clone size: .; V gene: TRBV5-1; J gene: TRBJ2-3; D gene: TRBD2; CDR3 DNA: TGCGCCAGCAGCCGGGGCGCGCGGGGGAGCACAGATACGCAGTATTTT; CDR3 protein: CASSRGARGSTDTQYF
clone size: .; V gene: TRBV18; J gene: TRBJ1-2; D gene: .; CDR3 DNA: TGTGCCAGCTCACCGGAGGGGCTCGACTATGGCTACACCTTC; CDR3 protein: CASSPEGLDYGYTF
clone size: .; V gene: TRBV9; J gene: TRBJ1-5; D gene: .; CDR3 DNA: TGTGCCAGCAGCGTAGGGGGAGGTAATCAGCCCCAGCATTTT; CDR3 protein: CASSVGGGNQPQHF
clone size: .; V gene: TRBV6-2/TRBV6-3; J gene: TRBJ2-7; D gene: .; CDR3 DNA: TGTGCCAGCAGTACGGTAAGGGCGCAGTACTTC; CDR3 protein: CASSTVRAQYF